Included here is one TCR beta chain sequence, with context. The clone's antigen remains unknown. No much larger clonotype is one base removed from it; base qualities were not supplied. One collaborating source in Seattle enrolled patients during active infection and followed them longitudinally through the course of disease. Each collaborating institution followed its own protocols to collect whole blood in K2EDTA tubes. For TCRbeta analysis, collaborator samples were shipped as frozen whole blood, as isolated PBMCs, or as DNA extracted from either sample type. CDR1 SGHKS and CDR2 YYEKEE are derived from the germline V gene (reference sequence). Trimming at the junction amounts to 4 bases on V and 4 bases on J, and the germline ends lie 12 bases apart. Inclusive of the bounding cysteine and phenylalanine, the CDR3 is 14 residues long. This entry keeps only the CDR3 DNA: 42 bases, framed from base 1.

The sample originates from a study of blood T cell repertoires in COVID-19 (TCRdb year 2020). About the study as a whole: Samples from collaborators originated in the United States, Italy and Spain and spanned both the acute and convalescent phases of COVID-19. The prospective study material was composed of cDNA or gDNA derived from T cells, B-cell-depleted T cells, or PBMCs. A freely available public database, intended as a resource for researchers studying the immune response to SARS-CoV-2, is where the repertoires were released. A de-identified subject ID, COVID-19 status, age in years and sex were almost always included in the sample metadata. Subjects who had been exposed to COVID-19, were actively infected with it, or had recovered from it provided the deeply sampled blood TCRbeta repertoires that made up the dataset. HLA class I and class II types, where available, came from metadata supplied by the sample provider rather than from assay-based typing. The samples were drawn from the first 160 participants of the ongoing ImmuneRACE study and from about 1,200 subjects provided by 6 global collaborators. The full study reports these points: How much clinical and demographic metadata was included differed by source and by participant, and the metadata was provided uncurated.

TCRbeta CDR3 regions were amplified from genomic DNA by means of the immunoSEQ Assay, a bias-controlled multiplex PCR. Concerning the study's data processing: Nucleated cell counts per sample were estimated from amplification of reference gene primers within the assay. To quantify the absolute abundance of each unique TCRbeta CDR3 rearrangement, sequence reads were collapsed and filtered. Productive Simpson clonality was computed per sample as the square root of Simpson's diversity index over productive rearrangements. TCRdb mirrors the immuneACCESS table, restricted to in-frame sequences. Some clones are absent from its copies; in checked studies, under half trace to an unresolved V gene, and the reason for the others is unknown. V and J calls and clone size are copied from that table; D and trimming were computed from the DNA. Here the sample has tens of thousands of clones; approximately 77% occur a single time. The leading ten clones occupy 2% to 2.5% of the sample.

The specimen sequenced was peripheral blood. The receptor was derived from a man aged 70-80 years with COVID-19, enrolled during active disease. In this chain, TRBV5-5 is recombined with TRBJ1-3; matching of 6 bases hints at TRBD1 as the D gene. The DNA sequence is TGTGCCAGCAGCGATACAGGGACCGGAAACACCATATATTTT. This gives the protein CASSDTGTGNTIYF.